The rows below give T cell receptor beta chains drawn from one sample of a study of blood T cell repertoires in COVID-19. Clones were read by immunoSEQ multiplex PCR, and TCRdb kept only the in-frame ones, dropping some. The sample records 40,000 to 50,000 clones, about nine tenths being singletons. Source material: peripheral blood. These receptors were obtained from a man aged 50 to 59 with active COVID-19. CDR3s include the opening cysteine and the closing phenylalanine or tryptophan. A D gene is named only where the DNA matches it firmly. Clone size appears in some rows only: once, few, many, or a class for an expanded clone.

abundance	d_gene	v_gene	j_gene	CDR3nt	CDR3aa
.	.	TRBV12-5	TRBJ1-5	TGTGCTAGTGGTCCGTCGGGGGGGCAGAGGAATCAGCCCCAGCATTTT	CASGPSGGQRNQPQHF
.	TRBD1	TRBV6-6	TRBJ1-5	TGTGCCAGCCTTGACCGGGACAGGGTAGATCAGCCCCAGCATTTT	CASLDRDRVDQPQHF
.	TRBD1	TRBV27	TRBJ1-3	TGTGCCAGCAGTTTATCCGATCCTGAGGGGGCGCGGGGAAACACCATATATTTT	CASSLSDPEGARGNTIYF
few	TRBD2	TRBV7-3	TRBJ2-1	TGTGCCAGCAGCTTAGAGCGGGGCTACAATGAGCAGTTCTTC	CASSLERGYNEQFF
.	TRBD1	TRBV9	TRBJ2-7	TGTGCCAGCAGCGTCGGGACAGGGTTGTCCGAGCAGTACTTC	CASSVGTGLSEQYF
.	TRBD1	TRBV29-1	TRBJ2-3	TGCAGCGTTGAGGGACAGTCCACAGATACGCAGTATTTT	CSVEGQSTDTQYF
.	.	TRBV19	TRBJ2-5	TGTGCCAGTAGTAAGTCGGGAGTAATTCAAGAGACCCAGTACTTC	CASSKSGVIQETQYF
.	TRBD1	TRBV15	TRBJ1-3	TGTGCCACCAGCACCACTCCAGGGGGCATTGGAAACACCATATATTTT	CATSTTPGGIGNTIYF
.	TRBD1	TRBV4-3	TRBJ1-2	TGCGCCAGCAGCCAAGTTGGGACAGGCGGAGGCTACACCTTC	CASSQVGTGGGYTF
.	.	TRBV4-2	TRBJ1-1	TGTGCCAGCAGCCAAGACCAGATGAACACTGAAGCTTTCTTT	CASSQDQMNTEAFF
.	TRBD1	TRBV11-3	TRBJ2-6	TGTGCCAGCAGCCCCGGACAGGGTCGGGTCTCTGGGGCCAACGTCCTGACTTTC	CASSPGQGRVSGANVLTF
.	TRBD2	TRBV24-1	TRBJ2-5	TGTGCCACCAGTGACGGCGGAGCGGGAGGAAACCAAGAGACCCAGTACTTC	CATSDGGAGGNQETQYF
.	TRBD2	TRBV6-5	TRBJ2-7	TGTGCCAGCAGTTACTCTGGCGCGGGGGACGAGCAGTACTTC	CASSYSGAGDEQYF
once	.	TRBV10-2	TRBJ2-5	TGCGCCAGCAGTGGACATCTTCAACAAGAGACCCAGTACTTC	CASSGHLQQETQYF
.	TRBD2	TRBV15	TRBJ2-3	TGTGCCACCAGCAGCGGGGGGGATTTAAGCACAGATACGCAGTATTTT	CATSSGGDLSTDTQYF
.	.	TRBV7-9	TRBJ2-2	TGTGCCAGCAGCCGGGAACGGGAGCTGTTTTTT	CASSRERELFF
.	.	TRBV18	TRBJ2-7	TGTGCCAGCTCCTCACAAGGGGGAGTCGGCGAGCAGTACTTC	CASSSQGGVGEQYF
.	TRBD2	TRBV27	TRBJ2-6	TGTGCCAGCAGCCGGGCGGGAGGTTCGGGTGTCCTGACTTTC	CASSRAGGSGVLTF
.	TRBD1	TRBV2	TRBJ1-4	TGTGCCAGCAGTGAAGCGGACAGGGTGGAGGATGAAAAACTGTTTTTT	CASSEADRVEDEKLFF
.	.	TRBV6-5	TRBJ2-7	TGTGCCAGCAGTAACACAGGGACCTTCCTACGTGAGCAGTACTTC	CASSNTGTFLREQYF
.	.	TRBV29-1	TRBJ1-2	TGCAGCGTTGAAAGGGGGGGGAGGAATGGCTACACCTTC	CSVERGGRNGYTF
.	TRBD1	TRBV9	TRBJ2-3	TGTGCCAGCAGCCTCGGGACAGACACAGATACGCAGTATTTT	CASSLGTDTDTQYF
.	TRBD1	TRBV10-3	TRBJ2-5	TGTGCCATCAGTGACCCCGGACAGGGCCAAGAGACCCAGTACTTC	CAISDPGQGQETQYF
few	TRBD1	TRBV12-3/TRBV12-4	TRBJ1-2	TGTGCCAGCAGTCCCACAGGGGTCTATGGCTACACCTTC	CASSPTGVYGYTF
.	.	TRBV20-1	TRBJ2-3	TGCAGTGCTAGTCTGGGCATCCGCACTGGGACGCAGTATTTT	CSASLGIRTGTQYF